The clone carrying this T cell receptor beta chain was recorded many times. What it recognizes is unknown. TCR beta CDR3 regions were amplified from RNA. TCR CDR3 underwent first-round RT-PCR with the HTBI primer set. One entry per CDR3 protein, called by TCRdb with MiXCR from the multiplex PCR reads. The sample lists a few hundred thousand distinct CDR3 sequences, 20% occurring once. This specimen belongs to a study of T cells in Graves' hyperthyroidism and ophthalmopathy. Study conclusions and caveats: Most expanded thyroid clonotypes above 0.001 recurred in blood. Ophthalmopathy stood apart from stable hyperthyroidism in a 13 V-J model. Ophthalmopathy, as predicted by the model, came a median 6.5 months after the prediction.

The sequencing input was blood. This TCR was sampled from a man between 18 and 35 years old with Graves' hyperthyroidism.

The CDR3 region is CASSHRHTEAFF. In DNA form, the CDR3 reads TGTGCCAGCAGTCACCGTCACACTGAAGCTTTCTTT. V and J are TRBV6-2 or TRBV6-3 and TRBJ1-1; no reliable D call. The germline V and J ends were trimmed by 5 bases and 3 bases, with 7 bases remaining between them. This CDR3 comprises 12 residues. Germline CDR1 is MNHEY and CDR2 is SVGEGT.